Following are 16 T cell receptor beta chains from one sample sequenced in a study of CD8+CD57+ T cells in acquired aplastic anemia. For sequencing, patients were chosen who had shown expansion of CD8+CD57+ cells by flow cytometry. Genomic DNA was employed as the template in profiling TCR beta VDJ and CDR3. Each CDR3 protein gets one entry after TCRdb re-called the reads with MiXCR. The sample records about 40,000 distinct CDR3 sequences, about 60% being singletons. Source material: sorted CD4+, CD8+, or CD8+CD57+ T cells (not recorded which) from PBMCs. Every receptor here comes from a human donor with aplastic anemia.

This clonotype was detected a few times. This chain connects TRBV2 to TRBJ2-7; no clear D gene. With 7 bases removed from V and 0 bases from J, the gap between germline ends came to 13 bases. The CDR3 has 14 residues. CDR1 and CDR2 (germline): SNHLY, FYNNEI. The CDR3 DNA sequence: TGTGCCAGCACCCTGCGGCTGAGCTCCTACGAGCAGTACTTC. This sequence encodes CASTLRLSSYEQYF.

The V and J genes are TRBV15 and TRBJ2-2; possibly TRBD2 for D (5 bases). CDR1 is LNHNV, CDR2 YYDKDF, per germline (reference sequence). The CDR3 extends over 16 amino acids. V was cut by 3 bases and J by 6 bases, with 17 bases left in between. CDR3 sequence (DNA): TGTGCCACCAGCAGGAGTGCAGCGGCTCAGTCCGGGGAGCTGTTTTTT. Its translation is CATSRSAAAQSGELFF.

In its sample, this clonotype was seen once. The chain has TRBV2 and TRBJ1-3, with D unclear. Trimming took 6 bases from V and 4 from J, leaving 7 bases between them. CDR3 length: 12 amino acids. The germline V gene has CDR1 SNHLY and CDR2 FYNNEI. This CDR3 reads CASSLQGNTIYF. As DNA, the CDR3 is TGTGCCAGCAGCTTACAGGGAAACACCATATATTTT.

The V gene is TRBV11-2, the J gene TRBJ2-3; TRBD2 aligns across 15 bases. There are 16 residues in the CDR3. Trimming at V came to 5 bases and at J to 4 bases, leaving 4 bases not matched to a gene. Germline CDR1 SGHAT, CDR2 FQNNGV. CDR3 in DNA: TGTGCCAGCAGCCAGGGACTAGCGGGGGGCGCAGATACGCAGTATTTT. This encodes CASSQGLAGGADTQYF.

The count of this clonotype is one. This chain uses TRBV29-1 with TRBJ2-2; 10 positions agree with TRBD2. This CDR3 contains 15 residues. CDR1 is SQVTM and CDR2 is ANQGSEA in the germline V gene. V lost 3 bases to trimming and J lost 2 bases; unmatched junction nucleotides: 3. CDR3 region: CSVELAGVNTGELFF. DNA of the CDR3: TGCAGCGTTGAGCTAGCGGGGGTTAACACCGGGGAGCTGTTTTTT.

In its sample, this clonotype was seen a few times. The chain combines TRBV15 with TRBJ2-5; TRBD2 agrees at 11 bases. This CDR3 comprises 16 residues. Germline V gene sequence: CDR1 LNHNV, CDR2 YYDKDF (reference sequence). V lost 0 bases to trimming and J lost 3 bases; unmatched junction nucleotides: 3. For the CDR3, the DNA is TGTGCCACCAGCAGAGATAGCGGGGGGGCAGAAGAGACCCAGTACTTC. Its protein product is CATSRDSGGAEETQYF.

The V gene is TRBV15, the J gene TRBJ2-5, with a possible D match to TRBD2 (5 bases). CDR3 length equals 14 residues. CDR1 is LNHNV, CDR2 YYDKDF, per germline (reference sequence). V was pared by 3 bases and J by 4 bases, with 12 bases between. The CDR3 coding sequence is TGTGCCACCAGCAGCCAACTGGCGGGAGAGACCCAGTACTTC. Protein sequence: CATSSQLAGETQYF.

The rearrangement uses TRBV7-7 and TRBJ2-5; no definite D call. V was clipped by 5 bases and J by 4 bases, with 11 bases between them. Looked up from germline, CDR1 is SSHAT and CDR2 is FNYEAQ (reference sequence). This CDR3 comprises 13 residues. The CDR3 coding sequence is TGTGCCAGCAGCCTCTCAACTCCAGAGACCCAGTACTTC. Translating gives CASSLSTPETQYF.

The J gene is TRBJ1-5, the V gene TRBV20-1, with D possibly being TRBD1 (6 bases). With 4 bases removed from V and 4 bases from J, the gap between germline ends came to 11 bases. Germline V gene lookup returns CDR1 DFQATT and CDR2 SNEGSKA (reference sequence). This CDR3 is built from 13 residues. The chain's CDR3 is CSATDSKNQPQHF. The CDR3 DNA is TGCAGTGCTACGGACAGTAAAAATCAGCCCCAGCATTTT.

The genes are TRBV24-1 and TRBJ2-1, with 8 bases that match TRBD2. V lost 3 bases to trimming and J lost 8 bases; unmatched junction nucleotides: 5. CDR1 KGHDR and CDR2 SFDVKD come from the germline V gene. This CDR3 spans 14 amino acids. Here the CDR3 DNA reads TGTGCCACCAGTGATCCCGGACTAGCAGATGAGCAGTTCTTC. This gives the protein CATSDPGLADEQFF.

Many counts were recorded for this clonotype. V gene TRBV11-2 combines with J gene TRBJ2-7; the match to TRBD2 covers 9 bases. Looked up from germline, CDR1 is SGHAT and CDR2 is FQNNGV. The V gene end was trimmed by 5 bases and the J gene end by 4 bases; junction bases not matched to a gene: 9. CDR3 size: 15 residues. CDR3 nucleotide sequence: TGTGCCAGCAGCACCGGACTAGCGCGGAAATACGAGCAGTACTTC. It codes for CASSTGLARKYEQYF.

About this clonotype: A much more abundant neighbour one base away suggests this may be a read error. The chain's CDR3 is CASSDSRSSNAGELFF. In DNA form, the CDR3 reads TGTGCCAGCAGTGACTCCCGGTCGTCGAACGCCGGGGAGCTGTTTTTT. The chain uses TRBV6-4 and TRBJ2-2, with unresolved D. This CDR3 has 16 amino acids. CDR1 is MRHNA, CDR2 SNTAGT, per germline.

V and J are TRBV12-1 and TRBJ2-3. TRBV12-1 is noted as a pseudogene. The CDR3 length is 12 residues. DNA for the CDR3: TGTGCCAGCAGCTTTGGGACAGATACGCAGTATTTT. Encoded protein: CASSFGTDTQYF.

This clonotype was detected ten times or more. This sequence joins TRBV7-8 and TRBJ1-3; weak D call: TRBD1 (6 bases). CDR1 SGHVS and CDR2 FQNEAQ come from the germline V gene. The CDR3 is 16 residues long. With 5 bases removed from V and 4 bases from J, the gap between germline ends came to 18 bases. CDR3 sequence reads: CASSPRRQAKGNTIYF. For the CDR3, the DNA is TGTGCCAGCAGCCCACGACGACAGGCCAAAGGAAACACCATATATTTT.

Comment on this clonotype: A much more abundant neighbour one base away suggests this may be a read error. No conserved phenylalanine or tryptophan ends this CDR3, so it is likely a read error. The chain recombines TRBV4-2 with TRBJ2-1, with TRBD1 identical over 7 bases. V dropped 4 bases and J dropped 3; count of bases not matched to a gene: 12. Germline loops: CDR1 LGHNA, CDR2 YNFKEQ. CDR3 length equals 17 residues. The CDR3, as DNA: TGTGCCAGCAGCCCAGGGCCAGGGGGAGAGCTCTACAATGAGCAGTTCCTC. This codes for CASSPGPGGELYNEQFL.

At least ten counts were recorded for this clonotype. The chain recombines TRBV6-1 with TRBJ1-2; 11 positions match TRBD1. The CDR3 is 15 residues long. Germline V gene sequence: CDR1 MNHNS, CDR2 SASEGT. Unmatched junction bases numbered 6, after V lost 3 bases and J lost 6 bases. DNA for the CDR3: TGTGCCAGCAGTGATGGGACAGGGGGTATCGATGGCTACACCTTC. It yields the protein CASSDGTGGIDGYTF.